The TCR beta chain described here comes from a study of T cell responses to AZD1222 COVID-19 vaccine. Sequencing was performed with immunoSEQ multiplex PCR; in TCRdb, only in-frame clones are kept and a portion is missing. The sample contains more than 95,000 clones, roughly 85% of which appear only once. V was clipped by 7 bases and J by 2 bases, with 12 bases between them. CDR1 and CDR2 from the germline V gene are MNHEY and SVGAGI. The CDR3 length is 15 residues. V usage is TRBV6-5 and J usage is TRBJ1-6; D is perhaps TRBD1 (6 bases). This sample comprised peripheral blood, obtained on day 0 of MenACWY control vaccination. The TCR was taken from an adult in good health. CDR3 in DNA: TGTGCCAGCAAACCAGGGGCGGCCTATAATTCACCCCTCCACTTT. This sequence encodes CASKPGAAYNSPLHF.